The 14 T cell receptor beta chains reported below all come from one sample, sequenced in a study of cytomegalovirus exposure and HLA in healthy donors. It was with 60 Vbeta and 13 Jbeta primers that the PCR ran. Sequencing used immunoSEQ multiplex PCR; TCRdb keeps in-frame clones, though not all of them. The sample has 150,000 to 200,000 clones, roughly 73% seen once. Input material: PBMCs. Receptor source: a young woman in good health and CMV-seronegative.

V and J are TRBV2 and TRBJ1-4; TRBD1 aligns across 8 bases. Losses at the gene ends were 6 bases for V and 8 bases for J; bases not matched to a gene: 5. The CDR3 extends over 13 amino acids. Germline lookup yields CDR1 SNHLY and CDR2 FYNNEI. The CDR3, as DNA: TGTGCCAGCAGGGACAGGGAAGGGGAAAAACTGTTTTTT. This codes for CASRDREGEKLFF.

This clone has only a few counts. The chain has TRBV11-2 and TRBJ2-5, with D possibly being TRBD2 (5 bases). Trimming pared 5 bases from V and 4 bases from J, leaving 14 bases between. The CDR3 consists of 14 residues. CDR1 and CDR2 (germline): SGHAT, FQNNGV. The CDR3, as DNA: TGTGCCAGCAGCCTCGCGCGGGTTAGAGAGACCCAGTACTTC. Translated: CASSLARVRETQYF.

On this clone: Sequence at one end of the junction differs from germline and may be a read error. The gene calls are TRBV7-7 and TRBJ2-7, with no clear D. CDR1 and CDR2 from the germline V gene are SSHAT and FNYEAQ (reference sequence). The CDR3 runs 13 residues. CDR3 amino acids: CASSLSPRYEQYF. The DNA for the CDR3 is TGTGCTAGCAGCCTTAGTCCCCGATACGAGCAGTACTTC.

This clone was detected only a few times. Compared with germline, one end of the junction differs, possibly owing to a read error. This chain uses TRBV7-2 with TRBJ2-1; 13 nucleotides match TRBD2. Germline lookup yields CDR1 SGHTA and CDR2 FQGNSA. CDR3 size: 15 residues. In DNA, the CDR3 is TGTGCCAGCAGATTAGGACTAGCGGGGGTCAATGAGCAGTTCTTC. Encoded protein: CASRLGLAGVNEQFF.

The chain joins TRBV11-2 to TRBJ2-7; TRBD1 agrees at 7 bases. J was trimmed by 0 bases and V by 5 bases; bases with no gene match: 7. In germline, CDR1 is SGHAT, CDR2 FQNNGV. There are 15 residues in the CDR3. The DNA of the CDR3 is TGTGCCAGCAGCCAACAGACAGGGCTCTCCTACGAGCAGTACTTC. Translating gives CASSQQTGLSYEQYF. Drawing the rest from reference TRBV11-2 and TRBJ2-7, the complete variable domain is EAGVAQSPRYKIIEKRQSVAFWCNPISGHATLYWYQQILGQGPKLLIQFQNNGVVDDSQLPKDRFSAERLKGVDSTLKIQPAKLEDSAVYLCASSQQTGLSYEQYFGPGTRLTVT.

The J gene is TRBJ2-2, the V gene TRBV5-5; weak D call: TRBD1 (7 bases). This CDR3 is built from 15 residues. From germline, CDR1 is SGHKS and CDR2 YYEKEE (reference sequence). The germline V and J ends were trimmed by 4 bases and 0 bases, with 10 bases remaining between them. The CDR3 DNA reads as TGTGCCAGCAGCCCCAGGGGGGCGAACACCGGGGAGCTGTTTTTT. It encodes CASSPRGANTGELFF. Together with reference TRBV5-5 and TRBJ2-2, the CDR3 gives the full variable domain: DAGVTQSPTHLIKTRGQQVTLRCSPISGHKSVSWYQQVLGQGPQFIFQYYEKEERGRGNFPDRFSARQFPNYSSELNVNALLLGDSALYLCASSPRGANTGELFFGEGSRLTVL.

The count of this clone is one. The rearrangement uses TRBV7-2 and TRBJ1-1; D gene unclear. The CDR3 is made up of 14 amino acids. The germline V gene encodes CDR1 SGHTA and CDR2 FQGNSA. Trimming shortened V by 3 bases and J by 0 bases, and 8 bases separated the two germline ends. CDR3 region: CASSFRDMNTEAFF. The CDR3 DNA reads TGTGCCAGCAGCTTCCGGGATATGAACACTGAAGCTTTCTTT.

V gene TRBV7-9 combines with J gene TRBJ1-2; no firm D call. V gave up 5 bases and J gave up 2 bases, with 15 bases separating them. The CDR3 covers 15 residues. Germline V gene lookup returns CDR1 SEHNR and CDR2 FQNEAQ (reference sequence). The CDR3 sequence: CASSPGSLLNYGYTF. CDR3 sequence (DNA): TGTGCCAGCAGCCCCGGGAGCCTACTAAACTATGGCTACACCTTC.

This clone was detected once. The gene calls are TRBV5-8 and TRBJ2-7; D gene unclear. There are 15 residues in the CDR3. The ends were cut back, 1 base at V and 7 bases at J, with 18 bases in the middle. Germline CDR1 SGHTS, CDR2 YDEGEE. The CDR3 spells CASSLWRYPTEEQYF. CDR3 bases: TGTGCCAGCAGCTTGTGGAGATATCCTACGGAAGAGCAGTACTTC.

This clone has a handful of counts. The CDR3 region has the DNA TGTGCCAGCAGCGTAGCTGAGGGTAACCACTACGAGCAGTACTTC. It encodes CASSVAEGNHYEQYF. The chain is built from TRBV9 and TRBJ2-7; tentatively, D is TRBD2 (5 bases). The CDR3 covers 15 residues. The germline V gene has CDR1 SGDLS and CDR2 YYNGEE. The V gene lost 0 bases and the J gene lost 3 bases, with 13 bases spanning the gap.

This chain joins TRBV2 and TRBJ2-7; the D gene is possibly TRBD1 (5 bases). From germline, CDR1 is SNHLY and CDR2 FYNNEI. CDR3 length equals 11 residues. With 5 bases removed from V and 5 bases from J, the gap between germline ends came to 7 bases. CDR3 DNA sequence: TGTGCCAGCAGTACCAGGGACGAGCAGTACTTC. Amino acid sequence: CASSTRDEQYF.

This chain connects TRBV28 to TRBJ1-3, with TRBD1 identical over 9 bases. CDR1 is MDHEN, CDR2 SYDVKM, per germline. J was trimmed by 1 base and V by 9 bases; bases with no gene match: 13. This CDR3 has 17 residues. CDR3 protein: CASAGPGQGYSGNTIYF. In DNA form, the CDR3 reads TGTGCCAGTGCTGGGCCGGGACAGGGTTATTCTGGAAACACCATATATTTT.

The V gene is TRBV11-1, the J gene TRBJ2-5; D call uncertain. The germline gives CDR1 SGHAT, CDR2 FQDESV (reference sequence). This CDR3 has 13 residues. V lost 6 bases and J lost 5, with 13 bases in between. The CDR3 protein is CASRELNEETQYF. The CDR3 DNA is TGTGCCAGCAGAGAATTGAATGAGGAGACCCAGTACTTC.

The genes are TRBV29-1 and TRBJ2-5; 9 bases agree with TRBD2. The CDR3 has 17 amino acids. V was clipped by 6 bases and J by 5 bases; unmatched bases: 19. Germline CDR1 reads SQVTM; CDR2 reads ANQGSEA. The CDR3 loop reads CSVAVGEAGGPWETQYF. As DNA, the CDR3 is TGCAGCGTGGCTGTAGGGGAAGCGGGGGGTCCGTGGGAGACCCAGTACTTC.